Listed below are T cell receptor beta chains from one sample, sequenced in a study of blood T cell repertoires in COVID-19. Here immunoSEQ multiplex PCR was the method, and the copy in TCRdb shows in-frame clones only, minus some. Of some 88,000 clones listed, approximately 86% were seen once; the top ten hold under 8.5%. The source material was peripheral blood. The receptors shown here come from a man aged 60 to 69 with acute or convalescent COVID-19. Each CDR3 is given with its conserved first and last residue. A D gene is named only where the DNA matches it firmly. Only some rows state a clone size, as once, few, many or a class for expanded clones.

clone size	V gene	J gene	D gene	CDR3 protein	CDR3 DNA
-	TRBV15	TRBJ2-7	TRBD2	CATSSRLAGVLEQYF	TGTGCCACCAGCAGTAGACTAGCGGGAGTGCTGGAGCAGTACTTC
-	TRBV2	TRBJ1-2	-	CASSVVRVEGYTF	TGTGCCAGCAGTGTCGTCAGGGTTGAAGGCTACACCTTC
-	TRBV6-5	TRBJ2-3	-	CASSYAGLGTDTQYF	TGTGCCAGCAGTTACGCGGGGCTTGGCACAGATACGCAGTATTTT
-	TRBV6-5	TRBJ1-5	-	CASQDGINQPQHF	TGTGCCAGCCAGGACGGGATAAATCAGCCCCAGCATTTT
few	TRBV6-1	TRBJ2-7	-	CASSEVTRTEQYF	TGTGCCAGCAGTGAGGTAACTAGGACTGAGCAGTACTTC
-	TRBV12-5	TRBJ1-2	-	CASGLALRANYGYTF	TGTGCTAGTGGTTTGGCTCTACGCGCTAACTATGGCTACACCTTC
-	TRBV5-1	TRBJ2-5	-	CASSQTSTSRGETQYF	TGCGCCAGCAGTCAAACTTCGACTTCTCGCGGAGAGACCCAGTACTTC
-	TRBV5-1	TRBJ2-1	-	CASSLVGQGIDEQFF	TGCGCCAGCAGCTTGGTCGGTCAGGGGATCGATGAGCAGTTCTTC
-	TRBV6-6	TRBJ2-1	TRBD1	CASSYSTGTYNEQFF	TGTGCCAGCAGTTATTCGACAGGGACCTACAATGAGCAGTTCTTC
-	TRBV18	TRBJ1-4	-	CASSARSGRYSEKLFF	TGTGCCAGCTCAGCAAGATCAGGGAGGTATAGCGAAAAACTGTTTTTT
once	TRBV4-2	TRBJ1-6	TRBD1	CASSQADRGVSPLHF	TGTGCCAGCAGCCAAGCGGACAGGGGGGTTTCACCCCTCCACTTT
few	TRBV27	TRBJ1-1	-	CASSLLGGGDTEAFF	TGTGCCAGCAGTTTATTAGGAGGAGGGGACACTGAAGCTTTCTTT
-	TRBV30	TRBJ2-1	-	CAWSFGGRNEQFF	TGTGCCTGGAGTTTTGGGGGCCGGAATGAGCAGTTCTTC
-	TRBV6-6	TRBJ2-3	TRBD1	CASSRPGTGGILDTQYF	TGTGCCAGCAGCCGACCCGGGACAGGGGGCATTTTAGATACGCAGTATTTT
-	TRBV12-3/TRBV12-4	TRBJ1-1	-	CASRRGMNTEAFF	TGTGCCAGCAGGAGGGGGATGAACACTGAAGCTTTCTTT
-	TRBV7-9	TRBJ2-5	TRBD1	CASSIRTGLQETQYF	TGTGCCAGCAGCATAAGGACAGGACTTCAAGAGACCCAGTACTTC
-	TRBV7-3	TRBJ2-1	TRBD2	CASSISGGNEQFF	TGTGCCAGCAGCATATCGGGGGGCAATGAGCAGTTCTTC
-	TRBV7-2	TRBJ1-3	-	CASSTDSASGNTIYF	TGTGCCAGCAGCACCGACAGCGCCTCTGGAAACACCATATATTTT
-	TRBV6-6	TRBJ2-3	TRBD2	CASSQGLAASGTDTQYF	TGTGCCAGCAGTCAGGGACTAGCGGCTTCTGGCACAGATACGCAGTATTTT
-	TRBV15	TRBJ1-2	-	CATSTRGFDGYTF	TGTGCCACCAGCACCCGGGGGTTTGATGGCTACACCTTC
-	TRBV28	TRBJ1-3	-	CASSPPTGSGNTIYF	TGTGCCAGCAGCCCCCCTACAGGGTCCGGAAACACCATATATTTT
-	TRBV5-1	TRBJ2-5	-	CARLSKQETQYF	TGCGCCAGGCTCAGTAAGCAAGAGACCCAGTACTTC
-	TRBV27	TRBJ1-1	TRBD1	CASSLLGTGVGTEAFF	TGTGCCAGCAGTTTATTAGGGACAGGGGTGGGCACTGAAGCTTTCTTT
-	TRBV6-6	TRBJ2-7	-	CASSLGSGNYEQYF	TGTGCCAGCAGCTTGGGGAGTGGAAACTACGAGCAGTACTTC
once	TRBV11-2	TRBJ1-2	TRBD1	CASSLRTGGGYGYTF	TGTGCCAGCAGCTTAAGGACAGGGGGCGGCTATGGCTACACCTTC
many	TRBV6-1	TRBJ1-3	-	CASSEAEGSSGNTIYF	TGTGCCAGCAGTGAAGCGGAAGGGAGCTCTGGAAACACCATATATTTT
-	TRBV30	TRBJ2-7	-	CALGRGGSIYEQYF	TGTGCCCTGGGGCGGGGTGGAAGCATTTACGAGCAGTACTTC
-	TRBV5-6	TRBJ1-2	TRBD1	CASSTRTRDRVNYGYTF	TGTGCCAGCAGCACCAGGACCCGGGACAGGGTTAACTATGGCTACACCTTC
-	TRBV19	TRBJ2-2	-	CASRFQGPTGELFF	TGTGCCAGTAGATTCCAGGGTCCTACCGGGGAGCTGTTTTTT
-	TRBV3-1/TRBV3-2	TRBJ2-2	-	CASSQRSYTGELFF	TGTGCCAGCAGCCAAAGGAGTTACACCGGGGAGCTGTTTTTT
-	TRBV5-6	TRBJ1-1	TRBD1	CASSLGQGRTEAFF	TGTGCCAGCAGCTTAGGACAGGGACGCACTGAAGCTTTCTTT
-	TRBV5-1	TRBJ2-1	-	CASSLGGGTSPSYNEQFF	TGCGCCAGCAGCTTGGGGGGCGGGACTTCCCCTTCCTACAATGAGCAGTTCTTC
-	TRBV29-1	TRBJ2-6	-	CSARTGTLGANVLTF	TGCAGCGCTAGAACAGGCACCCTAGGGGCCAACGTCCTGACTTTC
-	TRBV9	TRBJ1-3	-	CASSVGLAGAIYF	TGTGCCAGCAGCGTAGGACTGGCTGGTGCCATATATTTT
-	TRBV29-1	TRBJ2-1	-	CSVEKSGAEQFF	TGCAGCGTTGAAAAGTCGGGAGCTGAGCAGTTCTTC
-	TRBV5-1	TRBJ1-4	-	CASSPGHTTRSTNEKLFF	TGCGCCAGCAGCCCGGGACACACGACGCGGTCAACTAATGAAAAACTGTTTTTT
-	TRBV14	TRBJ2-1	TRBD2	CASSQELAGRDEQFF	TGTGCCAGCAGCCAAGAACTAGCGGGAAGGGATGAGCAGTTCTTC